The present TCR beta chain was sequenced within a study of T cell repertoires in cytomegalovirus infection. The wider study: The authors used CMV epitopes that were HLA-C-restricted (recently identified) and HLA-B-restricted (well studied). Based on public TCR beta signatures, there were indications of CMV infection and of a matching HLA type. Study-level points and caveats: Summed frequency of shared TCR beta families picked out CMV carriers who also had the relevant HLA. Clonotypes of TCR beta that were HLA-C-restricted and CMV-specific dominated the ex vivo response.

TCRdb ran MiXCR on the reads and lists one entry per CDR3 protein. The sample yields about 900,000 distinct CDR3 sequences, around 30% seen once. The CDR3 has 15 residues. Germline V CDR1 and CDR2: SGHVS, FNYEAQ. After removal of 1 base from V and 3 bases from J, the junction contained 3 bases not matched to a gene. This clonotype was seen ten or more times. The target antigen is unknown. Sequenced here: cultured CD8+ T cells from PBMCs, sampled from culture after CMV antigen stimulation. This chain joins TRBV7-6 and TRBJ2-5; the match to TRBD2 covers 9 bases. The receptor was derived from a human donor in good health (CMV status not recorded). Some clones in this sample may be carry-over from other donors' samples. For the CDR3, the DNA is TGTGCCAGCAGCTTAGACCCTAGCGGGAAAGAGACCCAGTACTTC. Protein: CASSLDPSGKETQYF. The full variable domain, its missing parts supplied by reference TRBV7-6 and TRBJ2-5, is GAGVSQSPRYKVTKRGQDVALRCDPISGHVSLYWYRQALGQGPEFLTYFNYEAQQDKSGLPNDRFSAERPEGSISTLTIQRTEQRDSAMYRCASSLDPSGKETQYFGPGTRLLVL.